This TCR beta chain was captured by sequencing in a study of vaccination and CD4 T cells after COVID-19. On the study more broadly: Blood was drawn a median roughly 79 days post second dose, range 14 to 241.

CDR1 is DFQATT, CDR2 SNEGSKA, per germline (reference sequence). Trimming left V 3 bases short and J 5 bases short, with 11 bases between. The CDR3 totals 13 residues. Sample treatment: roughly 11-day PBMC culture with coronavirus spike peptide pools or control peptides (ViraFEST assay). ViraFEST used peptide pools to expand antigen-specific T cells and subsequently sequenced their TCRs. About this clonotype itself: Its antigen is unidentified.

Oncomine TCR Beta short-read sequencing was applied to DNA from cultured CD4+ T cells. TCRdb fed the PCR reads into MiXCR, producing one record per CDR3 protein. Of about 17,000 distinct CDR3 sequences listed, 50% to 60% are singletons. The sequenced sample was CD4+ T cells from blood, cultured in vitro. The chain has TRBV20-1 and TRBJ2-1; D possibly corresponds to TRBD2 (7 bases). The receptor comes from a human donor who had recovered from COVID-19. The CDR3 protein is CSASRGGNNEQFF. CDR3 coding DNA: TGCAGTGCTAGTAGGGGGGGGAACAATGAGCAGTTCTTC.